This T cell receptor beta chain was found in a study of OX40 agonist ivuxolimab in advanced cancers. On the study more broadly: The patients got ivuxolimab, which is an agonistic anti-OX40 (CD134) antibody.

Here immunoSEQ multiplex PCR was the method, and the copy in TCRdb shows in-frame clones only, minus some. The table has approximately 66,000 clones, 85% seen once; the top ten hold approximately 0.78%. There are 15 residues in the CDR3. CDR1 and CDR2 (germline): LNHDA, SQIVND (reference sequence). V was trimmed by 2 bases and J by 2 bases, leaving 10 bases between them. This specimen was CD4+ or CD8+ T cells sorted from blood, taken in a trial of the OX40 agonist ivuxolimab. This receptor was identified in an adult with an advanced solid tumor such as melanoma, head and neck, liver or kidney cancer. The chain is built from TRBV19 and TRBJ2-1; D is perhaps TRBD2 (6 bases). The CDR3 is CASSIFSGAYNEQFF. The DNA for the CDR3 is TGTGCCAGTAGTATATTTAGCGGCGCCTACAATGAGCAGTTCTTC.